The clone carrying this TCR beta chain was recorded only once. Its antigen is currently unknown. The data were taken from a study of cytomegalovirus exposure and HLA in healthy donors. Study at large: A prior study identified just under 120 million unique TCR beta sequences from roughly 180 million T cells. Study results and caveats: Highly shared variants forming one cluster were likely a sequencing artifact. 164 TCR beta chains were listed as cytomegalovirus-associated. A reported reduction in N-insertions relative to the approximately 670-donor mean was seen in an Asian-associated ancestry cluster in a later analysis.

Trimming pared 4 bases from V and 5 bases from J, leaving 14 bases between. Looked up from germline, CDR1 is MNHNS and CDR2 is SASEGT. The CDR3 has 14 amino acids. The PCR employed 60 Vbeta primers together with 13 Jbeta primers. Sequencing used immunoSEQ multiplex PCR; TCRdb keeps in-frame clones, though not all of them. This sample has 150,000 to 200,000 clones, with roughly 85% found just once. The source of this sequence is a male donor in good health and CMV-seropositive. V and J are TRBV6-1 and TRBJ2-5, with a possible D match to TRBD1 (6 bases). Specimen: PBMCs. DNA for the CDR3: TGTGCCAGCAGTGTACAGGGTCCGAGGGAGACCCAGTACTTC. Encoded protein: CASSVQGPRETQYF.